This T cell receptor (beta chain) derives from a study of T-cell reconstitution after alpha-beta-depleted transplantation in children. This clonotype appeared a few times. Construction of the TCRbeta library involved unique molecular identifiers. Each CDR3 protein gets one entry after TCRdb re-called the PCR reads with MiXCR. Of approximately 400,000 distinct CDR3 sequences listed, about 11% are singletons. The CDR3 covers 15 residues. V shed 6 bases and J shed 0 bases, with 14 bases lying between them. The source material was PBMCs from the stem cell graft donor, sampled from the stem cell graft. The receptor's source is a human donor who donated a stem cell graft to a child with acute myeloid leukemia. The chain is built from TRBV12-3 or TRBV12-4 and TRBJ1-1; D is perhaps TRBD1 (5 bases). The CDR3 loop reads CASSPLGTMNTEAFF. The CDR3 nucleotides are TGTGCCAGCAGCCCCCTCGGGACGATGAACACTGAAGCTTTCTTT.